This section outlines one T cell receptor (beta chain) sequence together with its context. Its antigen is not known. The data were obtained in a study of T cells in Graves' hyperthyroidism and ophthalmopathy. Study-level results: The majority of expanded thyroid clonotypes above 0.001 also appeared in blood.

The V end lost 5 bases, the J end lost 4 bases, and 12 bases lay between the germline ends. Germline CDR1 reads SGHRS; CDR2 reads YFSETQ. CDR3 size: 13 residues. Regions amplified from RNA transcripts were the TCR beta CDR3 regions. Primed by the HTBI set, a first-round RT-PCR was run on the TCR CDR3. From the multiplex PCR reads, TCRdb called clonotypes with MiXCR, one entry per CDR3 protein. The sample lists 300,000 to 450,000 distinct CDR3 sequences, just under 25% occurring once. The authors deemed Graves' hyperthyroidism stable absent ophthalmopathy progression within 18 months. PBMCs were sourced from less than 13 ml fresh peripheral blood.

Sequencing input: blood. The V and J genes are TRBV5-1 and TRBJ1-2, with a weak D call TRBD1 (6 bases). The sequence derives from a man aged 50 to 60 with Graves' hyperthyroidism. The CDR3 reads CASSRDNAYGYTF. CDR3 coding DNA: TGCGCCAGCAGTCGGGACAATGCCTATGGCTACACCTTC.